Below, 14 T cell receptor beta chains from the same sample are listed, as sequenced in a study of T cells in Graves' hyperthyroidism and ophthalmopathy. Template material for amplifying TCR beta CDR3 regions consisted of RNA transcripts. A first-round RT-PCR of the TCR CDR3 used the HTBI primer set. Using its own MiXCR run on the multiplex PCR reads, TCRdb lists one record per CDR3 protein. The profile shows about 98,000 distinct CDR3 sequences, roughly 40% of them singletons. Specimen: peripheral blood or thyroid tissue (not recorded which). The receptors derive from a woman aged 25-40 years with Graves' hyperthyroidism.

This clonotype appeared many times. This chain's CDR3 is CASSFYGGTGVGETQYF. Here the CDR3 DNA reads TGTGCCAGCAGTTTCTATGGCGGGACAGGGGTAGGAGAGACCCAGTACTTC. The chain joins TRBV28 to TRBJ2-5, with 10 positions matching TRBD1. J gave up 4 bases and V 3 bases, and 11 bases lay outside the gene matches. The CDR3 totals 17 residues. The germline gives CDR1 MDHEN, CDR2 SYDVKM.

This clonotype was recorded at least ten times. This sequence joins TRBV28 and TRBJ1-2; 7 bases match TRBD1. V shed 7 bases, J shed 5 bases, and the junction held 10 bases outside the gene matches. From germline, CDR1 is MDHEN and CDR2 SYDVKM. This CDR3 contains 14 residues. The CDR3 nucleotides read TGTGCCAGCACCGAGGGGGCAAGGGGATATGGCTACACCTTC. It encodes CASTEGARGYGYTF.

The chain has TRBV7-2 and TRBJ1-1, with 8 positions matching TRBD1. The germline gives CDR1 SGHTA, CDR2 FQGNSA. The CDR3 is 15 residues long. The V gene end was trimmed by 4 bases and the J gene end by 4 bases; junction bases not matched to a gene: 8. The CDR3 is CASSSENRGSTEAFF. CDR3 coding DNA: TGTGCCAGCAGCTCAGAAAACAGGGGGAGCACTGAAGCTTTCTTT.

In its sample, this clonotype was seen many times. The gene calls are TRBV2 and TRBJ2-3; 14 bases match TRBD2. The CDR3 runs to 17 residues. The germline CDR1 and CDR2 sequences are SNHLY and FYNNEI. V shed 6 bases and J 1 base; nucleotides not matched to a gene: 6. The CDR3 loop reads CASSGLAGGGGTDTQYF. The DNA of the CDR3 is TGTGCCAGCAGCGGACTAGCGGGAGGCGGGGGCACAGATACGCAGTATTTT.

The chain has TRBV7-8 and TRBJ1-6, with 7 bases identical to TRBD1. CDR3 length equals 13 residues. The ends lost 4 bases at V and 14 bases at J; junction bases unmatched: 8. Per germline, CDR1 SGHVS and CDR2 FQNEAQ. The CDR3 bases are TGTGCCAGCAGCTCACGACAGGGAACGGCCCTCCACTTT. Its protein is CASSSRQGTALHF. The full variable domain, its missing parts supplied by reference TRBV7-8 and TRBJ1-6, is GAGVSQSPRYKVAKRGQDVALRCDPISGHVSLFWYQQALGQGPEFLTYFQNEAQLDKSGLPSDRFFAERPEGSVSTLKIQRTQQEDSAVYLCASSSRQGTALHFGNGTRLTVT.

This clonotype has ten or more counts. This chain connects TRBV20-1 to TRBJ1-6; 8 nucleotides agree with TRBD1. Trimming took 3 bases from V and 7 from J; bases not matched to a gene: 11. CDR3 length: 16 residues. CDR1 and CDR2 from the germline V gene are DFQATT and SNEGSKA (reference sequence). The CDR3 reads CSASSVTGVRNSPLHF. As DNA, the CDR3 is TGCAGTGCTAGTTCAGTGACAGGGGTGAGAAATTCACCCCTCCACTTT.

The chain joins TRBV30 to TRBJ2-3, with TRBD2 identical over 12 bases. Germline CDR1 and CDR2: GTSNPN and SVGIG (reference sequence). The CDR3 covers 14 residues. J lost 9 bases, V lost 0 bases, and 4 bases had no gene match. The CDR3 region is CAWSVLAGGGTQYF. The CDR3 bases are TGTGCCTGGAGTGTACTAGCGGGAGGAGGCACGCAGTATTTT.

The V gene is TRBV6-1, the J gene TRBJ2-6, with a tentative D call TRBD1 (6 bases). The V and J ends lost 5 bases and 0 bases respectively, with 11 bases between them. Germline V gene data show CDR1 as MNHNS and CDR2 as SASEGT. This CDR3 has 16 amino acids. The CDR3 here is CASSRTASSGANVLTF. The CDR3 nucleotides are TGTGCCAGCAGTCGGACAGCGAGCTCTGGGGCCAACGTCCTGACTTTC.

This clonotype has a count of ten or more. CDR3 protein: CASSLWGVYEQYF. DNA of the CDR3: TGTGCCAGCAGTTTGTGGGGGGTCTACGAGCAGTACTTC. This sequence joins TRBV28 and TRBJ2-7; a possible D gene is TRBD2 (6 bases). Trimming left V 3 bases short and J 3 bases short, with 9 bases between. This CDR3 region has 13 residues. The V gene's germline CDR1 is MDHEN and CDR2 SYDVKM.

Only a few counts were recorded for this clonotype. This may arise from a read error, as a much more abundant clone is one base away. The V gene is TRBV5-1, the J gene TRBJ1-2, with D unclear. CDR1 is SGHRS, CDR2 YFSETQ, per germline. V dropped 6 bases and J dropped 4 bases, with 13 bases sitting between them. The CDR3 length is 13 residues. The CDR3, as DNA: TGCGCCAGCATCTTTAGGGCCAGCTATGGCTACACCTTC. As protein: CASIFRASYGYTF.

The chain joins TRBV20-1 to TRBJ2-5; the D is unclear. There are 12 residues in the CDR3. Germline V gene data show CDR1 as DFQATT and CDR2 as SNEGSKA (reference sequence). V lost 0 bases and J lost 2, with 4 bases in between. The CDR3 sequence: CSARDRQETQYF. CDR3 nucleotides: TGCAGTGCTAGAGATCGGCAAGAGACCCAGTACTTC.

This clonotype was seen at least ten times. The CDR3 region has the DNA TGTGCCAGCAGCTCCCCCAGTGGAATTCTGAACACTGAAGCTTTCTTT. Protein: CASSSPSGILNTEAFF. V usage is TRBV7-9 and J usage is TRBJ1-1; D gene uncertain. With 4 bases removed from V and 0 bases from J, the gap between germline ends came to 15 bases. The germline V gene encodes CDR1 SEHNR and CDR2 FQNEAQ (reference sequence). This CDR3 is 16 amino acids long.

The chain combines TRBV4-2 with TRBJ2-5; 8 nucleotides agree with TRBD2. V trimming: 3 bases; J trimming: 5 bases; junction bases outside the gene matches: 8. Looked up from germline, CDR1 is LGHNA and CDR2 is YNFKEQ. CDR3 length: 15 residues. This chain's CDR3 is CASSQGLDAGETQYF. The CDR3 DNA follows: TGTGCCAGCAGCCAGGGACTAGACGCCGGGGAGACCCAGTACTTC.

This clonotype was found once. The chain uses TRBV6-6 and TRBJ2-7, with D possibly called TRBD1 or TRBD2 (5 bases each). The CDR3 covers 14 residues. CDR1 MNHNY and CDR2 SVGAGI come from the germline V gene (reference sequence). The V gene lost 2 bases and the J gene lost 2 bases, with 10 bases spanning the gap. The CDR3 nucleotides read TGTGCCAGCAGTTACGGGGACGGCACCTACGAGCAGTACTTC. Translation gives CASSYGDGTYEQYF.